These 12 T cell receptor beta chains were all obtained from the same sample, sequenced in a study of T-cell memory formation after mild COVID-19. Using its own MiXCR run on the 5' RACE reads, TCRdb lists one record per CDR3 protein. The sample records around 320,000 distinct CDR3 sequences, roughly an eighth being singletons. Input material: PBMCs or a T cell subset sorted from them (not recorded which). Receptors were obtained from a man younger than 35 who had mild COVID-19 (a few samples of this study predate the infection). Cell type and time point are not known.

This clonotype was counted between two and nine times. The CDR3 DNA reads as TGTGCCAGCAGTACCCCCCTTAGGACAGCTAACTATGGCTACACCTTC. Amino acid sequence: CASSTPLRTANYGYTF. The chain joins TRBV28 to TRBJ1-2, with a weak D call TRBD1 (6 bases). Looked up from germline, CDR1 is MDHEN and CDR2 is SYDVKM. This CDR3 contains 16 residues. Trimming removed 5 bases at V and 0 bases at J, with 16 bases between.

V and J are TRBV7-9 and TRBJ2-7; 7 bases agree with TRBD1. The length of the CDR3 is 15 residues. Germline CDR1 SEHNR, CDR2 FQNEAQ (reference sequence). Trimming removed 5 bases from V and 4 bases from J; junction bases left unmatched: 11. CDR3 bases: TGTGCCAGCAGCACAACGCCGGGACAGAAATACGAGCAGTACTTC. It yields the protein CASSTTPGQKYEQYF. The whole variable domain, remainder taken from reference TRBV7-9 and TRBJ2-7, is DTGVSQNPRHKITKRGQNVTFRCDPISEHNRLYWYRQTLGQGPEFLTYFQNEAQLEKSRLLSDRFSAERPKGSFSTLEIQRTEQGDSAMYLCASSTTPGQKYEQYFGPGTRLTVT.

This clonotype was recorded a few times. V is TRBV4-1 and J is TRBJ2-7; 11 nucleotides align to TRBD2. Germline assignment: CDR1 MGHRA and CDR2 YSYEKL. This CDR3 region has 15 residues. The V segment lost 4 bases and the J segment 3 bases; nucleotides outside the gene matches: 5. CDR3 in DNA: TGCGCCAGCAGCCGTACCGGGACTAGCGGCTACGAGCAGTACGTC. It translates to CASSRTGTSGYEQYV.

This clonotype was counted only a few times. The genes are TRBV10-3 and TRBJ2-7; D may be TRBD1 or TRBD2 (6 bases each). The V gene's germline CDR1 is ENHRY and CDR2 SYGVKD. The ends were cut back, 3 bases at V and 4 bases at J, with 7 bases in the middle. The CDR3 has 12 residues. CDR3 residues: CAISEGGYEQYF. DNA for the CDR3: TGTGCCATCAGTGAAGGGGGGTACGAGCAGTACTTC.

The V gene is TRBV5-1, the J gene TRBJ2-3; no clear D. The V gene lost 2 bases and the J gene lost 2 bases, with 9 bases spanning the gap. Germline V gene lookup returns CDR1 SGHRS and CDR2 YFSETQ. The CDR3 covers 14 residues. The CDR3 nucleotides read TGCGCCAGCAGCTTCCCCCTCGTCACAGATACGCAGTATTTT. Its protein product is CASSFPLVTDTQYF.

In its sample, this clonotype was seen a few times. The chain combines TRBV18 with TRBJ1-4; no definite D call. The CDR3 is 16 residues long. Germline loops: CDR1 KGHSH, CDR2 LQKENI. The ends were cut back, 6 bases at V and 0 bases at J, with 14 bases in the middle. CDR3: CASSRRDSATNEKLFF. CDR3 nucleotide sequence: TGTGCCAGCTCGCGTCGAGATTCTGCAACTAATGAAAAACTGTTTTTT.

This clonotype was detected ten times or more. The chain links TRBV7-2 to TRBJ2-5; 9 positions agree with TRBD1. Trimming cost V 3 bases and J 4 bases; bases outside gene matches: 3. The CDR3 length is 14 residues. Germline V lookup: CDR1 SGHTA, CDR2 FQGNSA. The CDR3 sequence: CASSLDRGGETQYF. CDR3 nucleotides: TGTGCCAGCAGCTTGGACAGGGGAGGAGAGACCCAGTACTTC.

This clonotype was detected a few times. The V gene is TRBV6-5, the J gene TRBJ2-7; the D gene could be TRBD1 or TRBD2 (5 bases each). V lost 0 bases, J lost 0 bases, and 12 bases lay in between. The length of the CDR3 is 16 residues. Germline V gene sequence: CDR1 MNHEY, CDR2 SVGAGI. CDR3 protein: CASSYSGAGSSYEQYF. The CDR3, as DNA: TGTGCCAGCAGTTACTCCGGGGCAGGGAGCTCCTACGAGCAGTACTTC.

This clonotype was seen ten or more times. This chain connects TRBV7-9 to TRBJ2-1; no clear D. V lost 3 bases to trimming and J lost 5 bases, with 2 bases between them. Germline V gene data show CDR1 as SEHNR and CDR2 as FQNEAQ (reference sequence). The CDR3 is made up of 11 amino acids. CDR3 nucleotides: TGTGCCAGCAGCTTCAACAATGAGCAGTTCTTC. It specifies CASSFNNEQFF.

The genes are TRBV12-3 or TRBV12-4 and TRBJ1-2; the D gene is possibly TRBD1 (6 bases). V shed 7 bases and J shed 5 bases, with 20 bases lying between them. The CDR3 runs 15 residues. The DNA of the CDR3 is TGTGCCAGCACGGACGGAACGGAGGGGGTATATGGCTACACCTTC. Translated, it gives CASTDGTEGVYGYTF.

This clonotype was seen only a few times. This chain connects TRBV2 to TRBJ2-7; TRBD2 matches 11 bases. The CDR3 totals 15 residues. Germline V gives CDR1 SNHLY, CDR2 FYNNEI. The J segment lost 2 bases and the V segment lost 0 bases, leaving 0 bases of the junction unmatched. The CDR3 coding sequence is TGTGCCAGCAGTGAAGCGGGACTAGCGGCCTACGAGCAGTACTTC. The encoded protein is CASSEAGLAAYEQYF.

The table lists this clonotype with a few counts. This chain uses TRBV20-1 with TRBJ1-2, with D hard to call. The germline V and J ends were trimmed by 3 bases and 2 bases, with 7 bases remaining between them. The germline V gene has CDR1 DFQATT and CDR2 SNEGSKA (reference sequence). The CDR3 is made up of 12 amino acids. CDR3 DNA sequence: TGCAGTGCTAGCGGCGGGAACTATGGCTACACCTTC. This codes for CSASGGNYGYTF.